Many counts were recorded for the clone carrying this T cell receptor beta chain. The data stem from a study of cytomegalovirus exposure and HLA in healthy donors. Across the whole study: A later analysis reported the same platform for the 100 to 150 validation repertoires and the 650 to 750 first-cohort repertoires.

Method: immunoSEQ multiplex PCR; TCRdb's copy keeps in-frame clones and lacks some. The data hold 150,000 or so clones, with approximately 90% observed a single time. This CDR3 region has 13 residues. CDR1 and CDR2 (germline): MNHNS, SASEGT. The germline V and J ends were trimmed by 4 bases and 8 bases, with 14 bases remaining between them. The chain joins TRBV6-1 to TRBJ1-2, with D possibly being TRBD1 (6 bases). This clonotype was obtained from a young woman in good health and CMV-seronegative. What was sequenced was PBMCs. CDR3 sequence reads: CASSVGQFFGYTF. The CDR3 DNA follows: TGTGCCAGCAGTGTTGGACAGTTCTTCGGCTACACCTTC.